This entry lists 14 T cell receptor beta chains sequenced from one sample in a study of T cells in Graves' hyperthyroidism and ophthalmopathy. The investigators amplified TCR beta CDR3 regions from RNA transcripts. HTBI primers were used for first-round RT-PCR of the TCR CDR3. A single record per CDR3 protein comes from TCRdb applying MiXCR to the multiplex PCR reads. The data show around 260,000 distinct CDR3 sequences, less than 30% seen once. Sequencing was carried out using blood. Receptor source: a man aged 40-55 years with Graves' hyperthyroidism that later progressed to Graves' ophthalmopathy.

V gene TRBV6-2 or TRBV6-3 combines with J gene TRBJ2-2, with TRBD1 identical over 9 bases. From germline, CDR1 is MNHEY and CDR2 SVGEGT. Trimming cost V 0 bases and J 1 base; bases outside gene matches: 9. The CDR3 sequence is 19 residues long. The CDR3 region has the DNA TGTGCCAGCAGTTACTCGACGGGCTGGGGACAGGGGAACACCGGGGAGCTGTTTTTT. Residues: CASSYSTGWGQGNTGELFF.

The chain carries TRBV6-1 and TRBJ1-2, with TRBD1 matching over 8 bases. The CDR3 runs 15 residues. Trimming cost V 6 bases and J 4 bases; bases outside gene matches: 10. Germline lookup yields CDR1 MNHNS and CDR2 SASEGT. The CDR3 protein is CASSSPSTGAYGYTF. The CDR3 nucleotides read TGTGCCAGCAGCTCCCCTTCGACAGGGGCCTATGGCTACACCTTC.

This clonotype was counted between two and nine times. The chain carries TRBV6-5 and TRBJ1-2; maybe TRBD1 (6 bases). CDR1 and CDR2 from the germline V gene are MNHEY and SVGAGI. Deletions cut 6 bases from V and 6 bases from J, with 11 bases between. The CDR3 sequence is 12 residues long. CDR3 DNA: TGTGCCAGCAGGTACAGGGATGATGGCTACACCTTC. Its protein product is CASRYRDDGYTF.

In this sample, this clonotype turned up many times. The rearrangement links TRBV7-3 to TRBJ2-2; D remains ambiguous. Trimming cost V 0 bases and J 1 base, with 9 bases left between them. There are 16 residues in the CDR3. Germline CDR1 and CDR2: SGHTA and FQGTGA. The CDR3 here is CASSLTFSQNTGELFF. The CDR3 bases are TGTGCCAGCAGCTTAACGTTTAGTCAGAACACCGGGGAGCTGTTTTTT. Complete variable domain (other parts from reference TRBV7-3 and TRBJ2-2): GAGVSQTPSNKVTEKGKYVELRCDPISGHTALYWYRQSLGQGPEFLIYFQGTGAADDSGLPNDRFFAVRPEGSVSTLKIQRTERGDSAVYLCASSLTFSQNTGELFFGEGSRLTVL.

A note on this clonotype: This sequence may be a read error, since a much larger clone differs from it by one base. The chain links TRBV7-8 to TRBJ2-7; D is unclear. Germline CDR1 and CDR2: SGHVS and FQNEAQ. The CDR3 extends over 17 amino acids. V shed 5 bases and J shed 0 bases, with 20 bases lying between them. The CDR3 bases are TGTGCCAGCAGCCACCCTGAAGGAGTGAGGAGCTCCTACGAGCAGTACTTC. This codes for CASSHPEGVRSSYEQYF.

This clonotype was detected a few times. The CDR3 DNA follows: TGTGCCAGCGGCTACTACACCGGGGAGCTGTTTTTT. Encoded protein: CASGYYTGELFF. The rearrangement uses TRBV27 and TRBJ2-2; D uncertain. Germline CDR1 reads MNHEY; CDR2 reads SMNVEV (reference sequence). V gave up 8 bases and J gave up 3 bases, with 7 bases separating them. There are 12 residues in the CDR3.

In its sample, this clonotype was seen many times. The chain couples TRBV18 to TRBJ2-5; D unresolved. V was trimmed by 5 bases and J by 4 bases, leaving 8 bases between them. The CDR3 runs to 12 residues. Germline values: CDR1 KGHSH, CDR2 LQKENI. CDR3 loop: CASSTYGETQYF. CDR3 coding DNA: TGTGCCAGCTCAACTTACGGAGAGACCCAGTACTTC.

V is TRBV6-1 and J is TRBJ1-1, with TRBD1 as a possible D gene (6 bases). The germline V and J ends were trimmed by 8 bases and 3 bases, with 19 bases remaining between them. The germline CDR1 and CDR2 sequences are MNHNS and SASEGT. This CDR3 comprises 15 residues. The DNA for the CDR3 is TGTGCCAGCTCCGAACACAGGGAAGGCGACACTGAAGCTTTCTTT. This encodes CASSEHREGDTEAFF.

In its sample, this clonotype was seen many times. The chain links TRBV11-1 to TRBJ1-5; TRBD1 matches 7 bases. Losses at the gene ends were 1 base for V and 5 bases for J; bases not matched to a gene: 8. CDR3 length: 16 amino acids. CDR1 and CDR2 (germline): SGHAT, FQDESV (reference sequence). Here the CDR3 reads CASSLGAGGEDQPQHF. The CDR3 region has the DNA TGTGCCAGCAGCTTAGGGGCAGGGGGAGAAGATCAGCCCCAGCATTTT.

In its sample, this clonotype was seen many times. This chain links TRBV24-1 with TRBJ2-2, with D uncertain. The CDR3 consists of 13 residues. Germline V lookup: CDR1 KGHDR, CDR2 SFDVKD. V lost 2 bases and J lost 5, with 5 bases in between. The CDR3 here is CATSDSWTGELFF. The CDR3 DNA is TGTGCCACCAGTGATTCTTGGACCGGGGAGCTGTTTTTT.

This clonotype was seen ten or more times. The CDR3 DNA follows: TGTGCCAGCAGCCAAGTTGGGGGCGGCACTGAAGCTTTCTTT. Protein sequence: CASSQVGGGTEAFF. This chain joins TRBV3-1 and TRBJ1-1; a weak D match, TRBD1 (6 bases). Trimming left V 1 base short and J 4 bases short, with 10 bases between. Germline CDR1 and CDR2: LGHDT and YNNKEL (reference sequence). The CDR3 extends over 14 amino acids.

This clonotype showed up many times. The gene calls are TRBV27 and TRBJ2-7; 8 bases are shared with TRBD1. Trimming cost V 7 bases and J 6 bases; bases outside gene matches: 8. This CDR3 contains 13 residues. The V gene's germline CDR1 is MNHEY and CDR2 SMNVEV (reference sequence). The chain's CDR3 is CASTRDRFTEQYF. The CDR3 nucleotides are TGTGCCAGCACCCGGGACAGGTTCACCGAGCAGTACTTC.

This clonotype has a count of ten or more. The chain couples TRBV12-3 or TRBV12-4 to TRBJ2-7; D is unclear. The V end was cut by 2 bases, the J end by 7 bases, with 6 bases between. CDR3 length equals 11 residues. CDR3 residues: CASSLQREQYF. The CDR3 nucleotides read TGTGCCAGCAGTTTACAGAGAGAGCAGTACTTC.

This chain links TRBV6-1 with TRBJ1-5, with D possibly matching TRBD1 (5 bases). Trimming took off 4 bases at V and 2 bases at J, with 18 bases between the two ends. The CDR3 contains 17 residues. Germline V lookup: CDR1 MNHNS, CDR2 SASEGT. The CDR3 loop is CASSGNKGSWGNQPQHF. The CDR3 nucleotides read TGTGCCAGCAGTGGCAACAAGGGGAGTTGGGGCAATCAGCCCCAGCATTTT.